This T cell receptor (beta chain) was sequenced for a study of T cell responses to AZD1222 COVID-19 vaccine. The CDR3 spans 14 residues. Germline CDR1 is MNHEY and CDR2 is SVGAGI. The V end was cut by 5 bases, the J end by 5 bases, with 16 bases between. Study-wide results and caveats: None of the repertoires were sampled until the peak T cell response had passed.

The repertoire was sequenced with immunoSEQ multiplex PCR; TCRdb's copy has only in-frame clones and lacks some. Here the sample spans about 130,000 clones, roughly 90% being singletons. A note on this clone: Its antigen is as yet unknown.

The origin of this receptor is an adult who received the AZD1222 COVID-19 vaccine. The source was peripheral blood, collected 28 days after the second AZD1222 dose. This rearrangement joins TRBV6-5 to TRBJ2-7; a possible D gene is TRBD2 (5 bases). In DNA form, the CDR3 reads TGTGCCAGCAGTAGCCGACTCCTCGGGAACGAGCAGTACTTC. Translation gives CASSSRLLGNEQYF.